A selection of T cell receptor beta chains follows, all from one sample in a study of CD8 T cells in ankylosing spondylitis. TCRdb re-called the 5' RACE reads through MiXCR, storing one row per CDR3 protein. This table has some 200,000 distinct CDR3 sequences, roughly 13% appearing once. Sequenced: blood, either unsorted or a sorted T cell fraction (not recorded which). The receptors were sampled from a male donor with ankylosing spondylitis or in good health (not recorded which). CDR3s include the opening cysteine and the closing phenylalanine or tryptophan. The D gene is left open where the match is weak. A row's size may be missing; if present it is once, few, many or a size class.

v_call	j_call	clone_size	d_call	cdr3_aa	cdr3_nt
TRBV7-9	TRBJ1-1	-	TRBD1	CASSSTGVTEAFF	TGTGCCAGCAGCTCGACAGGGGTCACTGAAGCTTTCTTT
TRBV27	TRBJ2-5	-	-	CASSLSRTAPLGTQYF	TGTGCCAGCAGTTTATCCAGGACGGCTCCCCTCGGGACCCAGTACTTC
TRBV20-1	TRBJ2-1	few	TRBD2	CSVLQREVYNEQFF	TGCAGTGTTCTCCAGCGGGAGGTCTACAATGAGCAGTTCTTC
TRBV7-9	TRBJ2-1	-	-	CASSSIQVFEQFF	TGTGCCAGCAGCTCCATACAGGTTTTTGAGCAGTTCTTC
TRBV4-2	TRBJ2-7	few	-	CASSQDDQELGNFPYEQYF	TGTGCCAGCAGCCAAGACGATCAGGAACTAGGGAACTTCCCCTACGAGCAGTACTTC
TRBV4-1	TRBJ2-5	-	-	CASSQGAGGYEETQYF	TGCGCCAGCAGCCAAGGGGCAGGGGGGTACGAAGAGACCCAGTACTTC
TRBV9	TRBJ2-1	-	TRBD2	CASSPSGLAYYNEQFF	TGTGCCAGCAGCCCATCGGGACTAGCGTATTACAATGAGCAGTTCTTC
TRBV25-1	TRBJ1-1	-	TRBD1	CASSPTGVSTEAFF	TGTGCCAGCAGTCCGACAGGGGTGTCCACTGAAGCTTTCTTT
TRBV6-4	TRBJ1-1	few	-	CASRGGVNTEAFF	TGTGCCAGCAGGGGGGGGGTGAACACTGAAGCTTTCTTT
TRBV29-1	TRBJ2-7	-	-	CSVEGRNYEQYF	TGCAGCGTTGAGGGGCGGAACTACGAGCAGTACTTC
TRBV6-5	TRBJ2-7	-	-	CASSYNAGPGSEQYF	TGTGCCAGCAGTTATAATGCGGGGCCAGGGAGCGAGCAGTACTTC
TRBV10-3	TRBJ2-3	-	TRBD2	CAISDDGGGTDTQYF	TGTGCCATCAGTGACGACGGGGGGGGCACAGATACGCAGTATTTT
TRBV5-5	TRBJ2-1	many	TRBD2	CASSPGTSEYNEQFF	TGTGCCAGCAGCCCCGGGACTAGCGAGTACAATGAGCAGTTCTTC
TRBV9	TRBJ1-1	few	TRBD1	CASSPGGTANTEAFF	TGTGCCAGCAGCCCAGGGGGGACAGCGAACACTGAAGCTTTCTTT
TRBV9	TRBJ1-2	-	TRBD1	CASSAGGSGVAHGYTF	TGTGCCAGCAGCGCAGGGGGGTCGGGGGTGGCCCATGGCTACACCTTC
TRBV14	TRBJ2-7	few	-	CASSQDLLASDEQYF	TGTGCCAGCAGCCAAGATCTTCTAGCATCGGACGAGCAGTACTTC
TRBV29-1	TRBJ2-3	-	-	CSVRRQSTDTQYF	TGCAGCGTCAGACGACAGAGCACAGATACGCAGTATTTT
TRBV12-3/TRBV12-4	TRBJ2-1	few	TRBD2	CASSLGGPFSGGTNEQFF	TGTGCCAGCAGTTTAGGGGGCCCCTTTAGCGGGGGGACCAATGAGCAGTTCTTC
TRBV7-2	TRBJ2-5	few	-	CASSLTLAGEAWGETQYF	TGTGCCAGCAGCTTAACGCTGGCAGGGGAGGCCTGGGGAGAGACCCAGTACTTC
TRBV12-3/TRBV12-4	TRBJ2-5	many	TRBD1	CASSLTGGDETQYF	TGTGCCAGCAGTCTGACAGGGGGCGATGAGACCCAGTACTTC
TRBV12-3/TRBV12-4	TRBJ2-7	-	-	CASSPAVEQYF	TGTGCCAGCAGCCCCGCTGTCGAGCAGTACTTC
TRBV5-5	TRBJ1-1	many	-	CASSFLRGAEAFF	TGTGCCAGCAGCTTTCTTAGGGGGGCTGAAGCTTTCTTT
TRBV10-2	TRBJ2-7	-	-	CASSVAKTYEQYF	TGCGCCAGCAGTGTAGCCAAGACCTACGAGCAGTACTTC
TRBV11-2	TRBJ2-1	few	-	CASSLNGGTKQHEQFF	TGTGCCAGCAGCTTAAACGGGGGCACGAAACAGCATGAGCAGTTCTTC
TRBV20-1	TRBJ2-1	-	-	CRAISAESYNEQFF	TGCAGGGCCATAAGCGCGGAATCCTACAATGAGCAGTTCTTC
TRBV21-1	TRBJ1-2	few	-	CAFEGGYTF	TGTGCCTTTGAGGGTGGCTACACCTTC
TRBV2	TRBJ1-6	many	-	CASSEDEQGSYNSPLHF	TGTGCCAGCAGTGAAGATGAACAGGGATCCTATAATTCACCCCTCCACTTT
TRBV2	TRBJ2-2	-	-	CASSYRVGDTGELFF	TGTGCCAGCAGCTACAGGGTTGGAGACACCGGGGAGCTATTTTTT
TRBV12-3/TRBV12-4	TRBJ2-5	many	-	CASSHGSTVGETQYF	TGTGCCAGCAGTCACGGGAGTACGGTAGGAGAGACCCAGTACTTC
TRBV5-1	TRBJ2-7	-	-	CASTLGRITDEQYF	TGCGCCAGCACCTTGGGGCGCATAACGGACGAGCAGTACTTC
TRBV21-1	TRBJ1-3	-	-	CASSPIQGYGNTIYF	TGTGCCAGCAGCCCTATACAGGGATATGGAAACACCATATATTTT
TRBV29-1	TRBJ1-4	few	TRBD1	CSVVGGGEKLFF	TGCAGCGTTGTAGGGGGCGGTGAAAAACTGTTTTTT
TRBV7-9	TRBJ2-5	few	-	CASSIDGGETQYF	TGTGCCAGCAGCATAGACGGAGGAGAGACCCAGTACTTC
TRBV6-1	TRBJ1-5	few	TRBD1	CASIPRPQGASQPQHF	TGTGCCAGCATTCCCCGACCTCAGGGGGCGTCTCAGCCCCAGCATTTT
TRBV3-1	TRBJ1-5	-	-	CASSQDRGGGQPQHF	TGTGCCAGCAGCCAAGATAGAGGAGGGGGTCAGCCCCAGCATTTT
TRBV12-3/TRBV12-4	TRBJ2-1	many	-	CASSRVGYNEQFF	TGTGCCAGCAGTCGAGTGGGGTACAATGAGCAGTTCTTC
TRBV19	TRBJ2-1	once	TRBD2	CASCIRAGGYNEQFF	TGTGCCAGTTGCATCCGGGCGGGGGGATACAATGAGCAGTTCTTC
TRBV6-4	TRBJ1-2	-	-	CASSEGTPGGNYGYTF	TGTGCCAGCAGTGAAGGGACACCGGGGGGGAACTATGGCTACACCTTC
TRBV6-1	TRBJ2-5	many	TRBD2	CASTTSGGYETQYF	TGTGCCAGCACCACAAGCGGGGGGTACGAGACCCAGTACTTC
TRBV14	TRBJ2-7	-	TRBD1	CASSQPGTDYEQYF	TGTGCCAGCAGCCAACCCGGGACAGACTACGAGCAGTACTTC
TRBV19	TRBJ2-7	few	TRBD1	CASSIFQGAYEQYF	TGTGCCAGTAGTATCTTCCAGGGGGCCTACGAGCAGTACTTC
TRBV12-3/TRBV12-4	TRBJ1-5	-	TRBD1	CASNTGGSNQPQHF	TGTGCCAGCAACACAGGGGGAAGCAATCAGCCCCAGCATTTT
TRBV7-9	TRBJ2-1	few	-	CASSLGKGWDEQFF	TGTGCCAGCAGCTTAGGAAAAGGGTGGGATGAGCAGTTCTTC
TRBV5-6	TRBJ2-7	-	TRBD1	CARSVGQGSTYEQYF	TGTGCCCGCAGCGTCGGACAGGGTTCGACCTACGAGCAGTACTTC
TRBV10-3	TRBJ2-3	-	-	CAISELITDTQYF	TGTGCCATCAGTGAGCTGATCACAGATACGCAGTATTTT
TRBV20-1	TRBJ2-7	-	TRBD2	CSASSGSQLLPSYEQYF	TGCAGTGCGTCTAGCGGGAGCCAGCTTTTACCCTCCTACGAGCAGTACTTC
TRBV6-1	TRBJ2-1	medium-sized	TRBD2	CASSESAGDHNEQFF	TGTGCCAGCAGTGAATCAGCGGGAGACCACAATGAGCAGTTCTTC
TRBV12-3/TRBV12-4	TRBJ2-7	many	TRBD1	CASSRGGTGGHEQYF	TGTGCCAGCTCGAGGGGAGGGACAGGGGGCCACGAGCAGTACTTC
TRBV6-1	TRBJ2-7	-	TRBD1	CASSEDLTTGEAYEQYF	TGTGCCAGCAGTGAAGATCTTACGACAGGGGAGGCCTACGAGCAGTACTTC
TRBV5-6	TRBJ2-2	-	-	CASSLDWAGELFF	TGTGCCAGCAGCTTGGATTGGGCCGGGGAGCTGTTTTTT